The rows below give T cell receptor beta chains drawn from one sample of a study of graft-versus-host responses after intestinal transplantation. Their antigens remain unidentified. The data were produced by immunoSEQ multiplex PCR, yet TCRdb's version contains in-frame clones alone and is incomplete. The profile shows 60,000 to 90,000 clones, around 90% of them singletons. The sample consisted of unstimulated CD8+ T cells sorted from spleen or lymph node cells, taken before intestinal transplant. The source is a human donor who received an intestinal transplant. The CDR3 runs from the conserved cysteine through the conserved F or W. Fields, in order: V gene, clone size, D gene, J gene, CDR3 protein, CDR3 DNA. A D gene is named only where the DNA matches it firmly. Not every row has a clone size; where given, it reads once, few, many or a size class.

TRBV28	.	TRBD1	TRBJ1-5	CASIEQGAGSNQPQHF	TGTGCCAGCATCGAACAGGGGGCGGGGAGCAATCAGCCCCAGCATTTT
TRBV15	.	TRBD1	TRBJ1-5	CATTWDRGDQPQHF	TGTGCCACCACCTGGGACAGGGGGGATCAGCCCCAGCATTTT
TRBV4-1	.	.	TRBJ2-7	CASSQDPGIGYEQYF	TGCGCCAGCAGCCAAGACCCAGGGATTGGCTACGAGCAGTACTTC
TRBV7-6	.	.	TRBJ2-7	CATTAGAGEQYF	TGTGCCACGACTGCAGGGGCGGGCGAGCAGTACTTC
TRBV6-5	.	.	TRBJ1-2	CASSYSTQGNYYGYTF	TGTGCCAGCAGTTACTCGACTCAGGGGAACTACTATGGCTACACCTTC
TRBV5-6	.	.	TRBJ1-1	CASSPVEGGLNTEAFF	TGTGCCAGCAGCCCCGTGGAGGGCGGGTTGAACACTGAAGCTTTCTTT
TRBV14	.	.	TRBJ2-3	CASSQVRAGRDTQYF	TGTGCCAGCAGCCAAGTAAGGGCCGGGAGAGATACGCAGTATTTT
TRBV19	.	.	TRBJ2-1	CASSGESYNEQFF	TGTGCCAGTAGCGGGGAATCCTACAATGAGCAGTTCTTC
TRBV5-6	few	TRBD1	TRBJ1-5	CASSPGTGSNQPQHF	TGTGCCAGCAGCCCCGGGACAGGTAGCAATCAGCCCCAGCATTTT
TRBV13	few	.	TRBJ2-7	CASSLGRGGTYEQYF	TGTGCCAGCAGCTTAGGGCGGGGTGGGACCTACGAGCAGTACTTC
TRBV4-1	.	TRBD2	TRBJ2-7	CASSPTAGGYEQYF	TGCGCCAGCAGCCCCACCGCGGGGGGCTACGAGCAGTACTTC
TRBV7-9	.	TRBD1	TRBJ2-5	CASSSGQGWETQYF	TGTGCCAGCAGCTCCGGACAGGGTTGGGAGACCCAGTACTTC
TRBV5-6	.	TRBD1	TRBJ1-5	CASSQDRGLGNQPQHF	TGTGCCAGCAGCCAGGACAGGGGTTTGGGCAATCAGCCCCAGCATTTT
TRBV9	.	TRBD1	TRBJ1-2	CASRGTGKEDYGYTF	TGTGCCAGCAGGGGGACAGGGAAGGAGGATTATGGCTACACCTTC
TRBV2	.	TRBD1	TRBJ1-6	CASSEYRTGVSSPLHF	TGTGCCAGCAGTGAGTACCGCACAGGGGTGAGTTCACCCCTCCACTTT
TRBV6-1	.	.	TRBJ2-7	CASSDQTYEQYF	TGTGCCAGCAGTGATCAGACCTACGAGCAGTACTTC
TRBV29-1	once	.	TRBJ1-1	CSVEHEERGTEAFF	TGCAGCGTTGAACATGAGGAACGGGGAACTGAAGCTTTCTTT
TRBV27	.	.	TRBJ2-7	CASSLSVRGTYEQYF	TGTGCCAGCAGTTTATCGGTCCGGGGGACCTACGAGCAGTACTTC
TRBV29-1	.	TRBD1	TRBJ2-2	CSVDTGGATGELFF	TGCAGCGTAGACACAGGGGGCGCGACCGGGGAGCTGTTTTTT
TRBV11-2	.	.	TRBJ2-7	CASSLGPGDYDEQYF	TGTGCCAGCAGCTTGGGGCCAGGGGATTACGACGAGCAGTACTTC
TRBV7-6	.	.	TRBJ2-3	CASSDESTDTQYF	TGTGCCAGCAGTGATGAGAGCACAGATACGCAGTATTTT
TRBV11-2	.	.	TRBJ2-7	CASGPTGPQVGEEQYF	TGTGCCAGCGGCCCAACCGGGCCCCAGGTTGGGGAGGAGCAGTACTTC
TRBV18	once	.	TRBJ1-4	CASSPTGIRGGNEKLFF	TGTGCCAGCTCACCCACAGGAATCCGCGGCGGTAATGAAAAACTGTTTTTT
TRBV19	once	.	TRBJ2-4	CASSFGGGYIQYF	TGTGCCAGTAGTTTCGGGGGAGGTTACATTCAGTACTTC
TRBV7-2	.	TRBD1	TRBJ2-7	CASSSETGSAYEQYF	TGTGCCAGCAGCTCAGAGACAGGGTCAGCCTACGAGCAGTACTTC
TRBV10-2	.	TRBD1	TRBJ2-7	CASRPGQGVGEQYF	TGCGCCAGCCGACCGGGACAGGGGGTAGGAGAGCAGTACTTC
TRBV7-6	.	TRBD2	TRBJ2-7	CASSATSGPTYEQYF	TGTGCCAGCAGCGCAACTAGCGGGCCTACCTACGAGCAGTACTTC
TRBV11-2	.	TRBD1	TRBJ1-2	CASSWGQFYGYTF	TGTGCCAGCAGCTGGGGACAGTTCTATGGCTACACCTTC
TRBV29-1	.	TRBD1	TRBJ2-7	CSVGGGTGGHEQYF	TGCAGCGTTGGGGGGGGGACAGGGGGCCACGAGCAGTACTTC
TRBV9	.	TRBD1	TRBJ1-4	CASSAQGAGEKLFF	TGTGCCAGCAGCGCTCAGGGGGCGGGTGAAAAACTGTTTTTT